This T cell receptor (beta chain) was sequenced for a study of shared clonotypes between healthy human individuals (dated by TCRdb to 2020 to 2022). In the study overall: Two women and a few men aged 18 to 49 years were included in the cohort. For each donor, CD4 naive and CD4 memory were each run on three plates, CD8 naive on two plates, and CD8 memory on one plate. To estimate repertoire size and how much clonotype sharing occurs between individuals, the study deeply sequenced the blood TCR repertoires of about five healthy adults. To increase sequencing depth and limit assay-specific biases, different laboratories used diverse techniques to prepare libraries and sequence TCR repertoires. Per donor, leukapheresis produced somewhere between about 0.85 and 8.9 billion PBMCs.

Regarding this clone: The target of this receptor is not known. No base qualities exist here, and no much larger clone lies one base off it.

TCR CDR3 regions were amplified from genomic DNA by multiplex PCR using the deep immunoSEQ assay. For each cell subset, the extracted genomic DNA was distributed evenly across all wells of several immunoSEQ 96-well plates, and each plate served as one replicate. For sorted subsets, each replicate PCR was loaded with roughly 190 ng genomic DNA, equivalent to 32,000 or so T cell genomes. Purified libraries were quantified with a Qubit 3.0 fluorometer, sized on a Bioanalyzer 2100, and re-quantified with the KAPA Library Quantification kit. Every immunoSEQ 96-well plate was sequenced on a separate single-read 150-cycle Illumina NextSeq 550 flow cell. As for the authors' bioinformatics: Because only junctional sequences without quality scores were contained in the immunoSEQ output, filtering matching that applied to full-length reads could not be performed. To assign V/J genes and CDR3, sequences were annotated against IMGT germline references using PyIR, a Python wrapper for IgBLAST v1.9. Reads were removed for weak V/J assignments (E-value above 1e-6), missing CDR3, stop codons, out-of-frame junctions, or ambiguous translated residues. V3J clonotypes were defined by identical inferred V gene, J gene, and CDR3 amino acid sequence. To compute the percentage overlap between repertoires, the number of shared unique clonotypes was divided by the size of the smaller repertoire. RTK rarefaction, the Chao1 estimator, and Recon v2.1 estimates of unobserved clonotypes were used to assess repertoire richness. Generation probabilities for all TCRbeta clonotypes obtained by the gDNA method from several donors were computed using OLGA. TCRdb obtained this table from immuneACCESS and retained in-frame rearrangements with V and J assigned. These tables miss some clones; where compared with another copy, unresolved V genes account for less than half of the shortfall, and the remainder is unexplained. V and J calls plus clone size are reproduced from that table; the DNA served to infer D and trimming. Here the sample has about 680,000 clones; about 90% occur a single time. The ten largest clones add up to approximately 25% of the sample.

For the CD8 naive samples, CD45RO-negative cells were positively selected for CCR7, yielding a CD45RA+CCR7+ population from which TemRA cells were excluded. The donors were healthy, HIV-negative adults who had no recently reported acute infections or vaccinations. All donors were Caucasian adults living in Nashville, Tennessee, USA. After blood collection by leukapheresis, PBMCs were isolated using Ficoll-Histopaque density gradient centrifugation and then cryopreserved in the vapor phase of liquid nitrogen. Purity and quantity of every magnetically sorted T cell population were checked by analytical flow cytometry. Genomic DNA was isolated from every sorted fraction and measured by UV absorbance on a Nanodrop 2000c. The study at large found these results: Naive subsets generally had larger estimated clonotype richness than memory subsets did. Higher generation probabilities were observed for clonotypes shared by all four sorted-subset donors than for non-shared clonotypes. Only blood was sampled, and tissue TCR repertoires likely differ from those in blood. When a few donors were compared, the shared fraction of clonotypes was roughly 4.8% for naive CD4, over 3% for naive CD8, 2.3% for memory CD4, and roughly 0.43% for memory CD8. Pairwise subsampling indicated that sequencing depth was expected to affect the degree of clonotype sharing among donors. The small number of donors limited the genetic and exposure-history diversity represented. Even with the large sequencing depth, rarefaction of the sorted-subset datasets indicated that sequencing was incomplete.

As encoded in the germline V gene, CDR1 is SGHVS while CDR2 is FQNEAQ. Relative to germline, V is 1 base shorter and J is 6 bases shorter, with 11 bases between their ends. CDR3 length: 14 amino acids, cysteine to phenylalanine. Of all the DNA, just the CDR3 is kept, 42 bases in frame from base 1. Sequencing input: naive CD8+ T cells sorted from blood. What this sample's cell subset or site label stands for: CD45RA+CCR7+. This sequence originates from a man aged 25-45 years in good health. The chain couples TRBV7-8 to TRBJ2-3, with TRBD2 tentatively as D gene (6 bases match). The CDR3: CASSLGGRFDTQYF. The DNA reads as follows: TGTGCCAGCAGCTTAGGGGGGAGGTTCGATACGCAGTATTTT.